Listed below are T cell receptor beta chains from one sample, sequenced in a study of tumor-infiltrating lymphocytes in primary liver carcinoma. From the multiplex PCR reads, TCRdb called clonotypes with MiXCR, one entry per CDR3 protein. The sample shows fewer than 400,000 distinct CDR3 sequences, 50% to 60% of them seen only once. Specimen: peripheral blood. These receptors all stem from a woman aged 25 to 45 with primary liver carcinoma and hepatitis B virus infection. Each CDR3 is given with its conserved first and last residue. A D gene is named only where the DNA matches it firmly. Clone size is given for some rows only: seen once, a few or many times, or a class if the clone is expanded.

V gene,clone size,J gene,D gene,CDR3 DNA,CDR3 protein
TRBV4-1,many,TRBJ1-5,TRBD1,TGCGCCAGCAGAGACAGGGGCGGGGGACAGCCCCAGCATTTT,CASRDRGGGQPQHF
TRBV29-1,many,TRBJ1-2,.,TGCAGCGTTCCCCGGGAGGTGGGCTATGGCTACACCTTC,CSVPREVGYGYTF
TRBV29-1,many,TRBJ2-7,TRBD1,TGCAGCGTCCCGGGACAGGGAAATCACGAGCAGTACTTC,CSVPGQGNHEQYF
TRBV11-2,.,TRBJ2-5,.,TGTGTCAGCACCGACCGGCGAGAGGAGACCCAGTACTTC,CVSTDRREETQYF
TRBV6-5,.,TRBJ1-4,.,TGTGCCAGCAGTTACTCCGAATCCACCGTGGGACCTGAAAAACTGTTTTTT,CASSYSESTVGPEKLFF
TRBV6-1,few,TRBJ2-1,.,TGTGCCAGCAGTGAGGTCTGGCGGCATGAGCAGTTCTTC,CASSEVWRHEQFF
TRBV28,many,TRBJ1-2,.,TGTGCCAGCACGCAGGGGTCAAGCTCGGCCTATGGCTACACCTTC,CASTQGSSSAYGYTF
TRBV6-5,.,TRBJ2-7,TRBD2,TGTGCCAGCAGTTACCCGACTAGCGGGAAAAGGGAGCAGTACTTC,CASSYPTSGKREQYF
TRBV5-1,few,TRBJ2-1,TRBD2,TGCGCCAGCAGCTTGGAGGTTCGCGGGAGCATTTTGAATGAGCAGTTTTTC,CASSLEVRGSILNEQFF
TRBV28,.,TRBJ2-7,.,TGTGCCATCAGGGAGTCATCGGGGGCAAGCTACGAGCAGTACTTC,CAIRESSGASYEQYF
TRBV29-1,many,TRBJ1-1,TRBD1,TGCAGCGCCCTGGGACAGATGAACACTGAAGCTTTCTTT,CSALGQMNTEAFF
TRBV5-4,.,TRBJ2-7,TRBD2,TGTGCCAGCAGCAATGGGACTAGCGGAGCCTACGAGCAGTACTTC,CASSNGTSGAYEQYF
TRBV4-1,.,TRBJ2-7,.,TGCGCCAGCAGCCAAGGAGGGGGTGCATACGAGCAGTACTTC,CASSQGGGAYEQYF
TRBV6-2/TRBV6-3,.,TRBJ2-7,TRBD1,TGTGCCAGCACGACCAGGGGGACCTACGAGCAGTACTTC,CASTTRGTYEQYF
TRBV7-9,once,TRBJ2-7,.,TGTGCCAGCAGCCCGGAGGGCGGCTACGAGCAGTACTTC,CASSPEGGYEQYF
TRBV6-5,.,TRBJ2-5,.,TGTGCCAGCAGAGGTCACCTCGGGCAGGGTGTGGGAGAGACCCAGCACTTC,CASRGHLGQGVGETQHF
TRBV7-9,few,TRBJ2-7,TRBD1,TGTGCCAGCAGCTTATCCGGGACAGGGTCCAACGAGCAGTACTTC,CASSLSGTGSNEQYF
TRBV11-3,few,TRBJ2-4,.,TGTGCCAGCAGCTCAGGAAACGTTGACAGGCCCCTAACCAAAAACATTCAGTACTTC,CASSSGNVDRPLTKNIQYF
TRBV5-4,.,TRBJ2-3,.,TGTGCCAGCAGCTTACCCGGGACTCAAGCAGATACGCAGTATTTT,CASSLPGTQADTQYF
TRBV29-1,many,TRBJ2-5,.,TGCAGCGTTGTAACTGATTTGAGGGGGACCCAGTACTTC,CSVVTDLRGTQYF
TRBV29-1,many,TRBJ1-2,.,TGCAGCGTTGTCAACACCGGACCGGATGGCTACACCTTC,CSVVNTGPDGYTF
TRBV11-3,.,TRBJ2-1,.,TGTGCCAGCAGCCCGGGGTCTCCTGGCGACGAGCAGATCTTC,CASSPGSPGDEQIF
TRBV28,.,TRBJ2-7,.,TGTGCCAGCAGTAGCAGTGGGCGCTCCGTCCCCCTACTAGGCGAGCAGTACTTC,CASSSSGRSVPLLGEQYF
TRBV29-1,.,TRBJ1-1,.,TGCAGCGTTGAATACATTGGGGGCAACGCTGAAGCTTTCTTT,CSVEYIGGNAEAFF
TRBV29-1,many,TRBJ1-4,.,TGCAGCGTTGTAGAGGACAGCCATGAAAAACTGTTTTTT,CSVVEDSHEKLFF
TRBV10-2,.,TRBJ1-2,.,TGCGCCAGCAGATCGGACGGCGACCTCAACTATGGCTACACCTTC,CASRSDGDLNYGYTF
TRBV29-1,.,TRBJ2-5,.,TGCAGCGTTGGAAGGGGGGCCCCAGAGACCCAGTACTTC,CSVGRGAPETQYF
TRBV13,many,TRBJ1-6,.,TGTGCCAGCAGCCGTTCTCGAGGTGACGGATCACCCCTCCACTTT,CASSRSRGDGSPLHF
TRBV13,once,TRBJ2-7,TRBD2,TGTGCCAGCTGCTCCAGCGGGAGGATTGACAATGAGCAGTACTTC,CASCSSGRIDNEQYF
TRBV7-9,.,TRBJ2-2,TRBD2,TGTGCCAGCAGCTTAGGGCTAGCGGGAGTTGCCGGGGAGCTGTTTTTT,CASSLGLAGVAGELFF
TRBV30,.,TRBJ2-2,.,TGTGCCTCAAAGACGAACACCGGGGAGCTGGTTTTT,CASKTNTGELVF
TRBV5-4,few,TRBJ2-1,.,TGTGCCAGCAGCCAAAATTGGAATGAGCAGTTCTTC,CASSQNWNEQFF
TRBV14,.,TRBJ2-1,TRBD2,TGTGCCAGCAGCCAATTGCTAGCGGAATACAATGAGCAGTTCTTC,CASSQLLAEYNEQFF
TRBV12-3/TRBV12-4,many,TRBJ2-1,TRBD2,TGTGCCAGCAGTTCGAGACTAGCGGGAGGGGAGCAGTTCTTC,CASSSRLAGGEQFF
TRBV6-5,.,TRBJ1-1,.,TGTACCAGCAGTTACTCGTGGAGCGGGGTCACTGAAGCTTTCTTT,CTSSYSWSGVTEAFF
TRBV6-6,many,TRBJ2-1,.,TGTGCCAGCAGTTACTCGACCGGGGTGGGGGGTGAGCAGTTCTTC,CASSYSTGVGGEQFF
TRBV7-8,once,TRBJ2-7,.,TGTGCCAGCCTCACGGAAGGAGGGATAAGCCGCGAGAAGTACTTC,CASLTEGGISREKYF
TRBV5-6,few,TRBJ2-4,TRBD2,TGTGCCAGCAGCTACTCTCCGGGGGGATCGAGCAAAAACATTCAGTACTTC,CASSYSPGGSSKNIQYF
TRBV6-5,.,TRBJ1-2,.,TGTGCTAGCAGTTACCGGACTGCAGTTAACTATGGCTACGCCTTC,CASSYRTAVNYGYAF
TRBV30,.,TRBJ1-1,TRBD1,TGTGCCTGTCACAGGGGGCTAGTTGAAGCTTTCTTT,CACHRGLVEAFF
TRBV14,once,TRBJ1-1,TRBD1,TGTGCCCGCAGCGGGACAGGGATTTGGACCATGAACACTGAAGCTTTCTTT,CARSGTGIWTMNTEAFF
TRBV6-6,.,TRBJ1-6,.,TGTGCCAGCAAGGCAGTGGAGTCACCCCTCCACTTT,CASKAVESPLHF
TRBV6-5,.,TRBJ1-1,.,TGTGCCAGCGCGACAGGTCTTATGAACACTGAAGCTTTCTTT,CASATGLMNTEAFF
TRBV10-1,few,TRBJ2-3,.,TGCGCCAGCCCCCAACCCGAGCGACACACAGATACGCAGTATTTT,CASPQPERHTDTQYF
TRBV11-2,.,TRBJ2-5,.,TGTGCCAGCAGCTTTAGGGGAGGCTGGAGGGCTCCAGAGACCCAGTACTTC,CASSFRGGWRAPETQYF
TRBV5-4,.,TRBJ2-5,.,TGTGCCAACAGCTTTGGGGCGAATTTGGGAGAGACCCAGTACTTC,CANSFGANLGETQYF
TRBV11-2,many,TRBJ2-1,.,TGTGCCAGCAGCTTACCCTTAAACTCCTACAATGAGCAGTTCTTC,CASSLPLNSYNEQFF
TRBV6-1,.,TRBJ2-2,.,TGTGTCAGCAGTGCCGTCGGGGAGCTGTCTTTT,CVSSAVGELSF
TRBV28,.,TRBJ1-2,.,TGTGCCAGCAGGGGGGGTTGGGACTATGGCTACACCTTC,CASRGGWDYGYTF
TRBV11-1,once,TRBJ1-1,.,TGTGCCAGCAGCTTCGGTCGGAACGCTGAAGCTTTCTTT,CASSFGRNAEAFF
TRBV12-3/TRBV12-4,.,TRBJ2-7,.,TGTGCCAGCAGTTTAGCGGACTGGGGCTACGAGCAGTACTTC,CASSLADWGYEQYF
TRBV29-1,.,TRBJ1-3,.,TGCAGCGTCGGGCGGGTTGGGGACACCACATATTTT,CSVGRVGDTTYF
TRBV7-9,.,TRBJ2-4,.,TGTGCCAGCAGCTTCGGAACGGGAGCAGGGAACATTCAGTACTTC,CASSFGTGAGNIQYF
TRBV6-6,.,TRBJ1-2,.,TGTGCCAGCAGTTACTCTCCCGGGGGACTGATTAACTATTGCTACACCTTC,CASSYSPGGLINYCYTF
TRBV6-6,.,TRBJ1-1,TRBD1,TGTGCCAGCAGGCCTGGGACAGGGGGCAATGAAGCTTTCTTT,CASRPGTGGNEAFF
TRBV7-9,.,TRBJ2-3,TRBD2,TGTGCCAGCAGCTTAGACCTAGCGGGAGCTGATACGCAGTATTTT,CASSLDLAGADTQYF
TRBV20-1,.,TRBJ2-5,.,TGCAGTGCTAGAGATACGGGGGCGGCGAGGGGAACCCAGTACTTC,CSARDTGAARGTQYF
TRBV5-1,.,TRBJ2-1,TRBD2,TGCGCCAGCAGCTCCAGACTAGCGAGAGGATTAAATGAGCAGTTCTTC,CASSSRLARGLNEQFF